The next 29 T cell receptor beta chains were all read from a single sample in a study of shared clonotypes between healthy human individuals. Some clones are missing from TCRdb's copy, which holds only in-frame ones; the method was immunoSEQ multiplex PCR. In the table there are hundreds of thousands of clones, about 90% of which are singletons. The naive CD8 fraction comprised CD45RO-negative cells positively selected for CCR7 and excluded terminally differentiated effector memory CD45RA+ cells. The sequenced sample was naive CD8+ T cells sorted from blood. The receptors shown here come from a man between 25 and 39 years old in good health.

The chain carries TRBV28 and TRBJ2-3; D is unresolved. The germline V gene has CDR1 MDHEN and CDR2 SYDVKM. The V end lost 2 bases, the J end lost 1 base, and 4 bases lay between the germline ends. The CDR3 consists of 13 residues. CDR3 amino acids: CASSLMGTDTQYF. CDR3 bases: TGTGCCAGCAGTTTAATGGGCACAGATACGCAGTATTTT.

The rearrangement links TRBV28 to TRBJ2-7; D is unclear. This CDR3 is 16 amino acids long. V was shortened by 2 bases and J by 5 bases, with 19 bases between the two germline ends. Germline assignment: CDR1 MDHEN and CDR2 SYDVKM. This CDR3 reads CASSLGPGRPLDEQYF. The CDR3 coding sequence is TGTGCCAGCAGTTTAGGCCCCGGACGCCCGTTGGACGAGCAGTACTTC.

CDR3: CASSQGQGAFYEQYF. Here the CDR3 DNA reads TGTGCCAGCAGCCAAGGGCAGGGGGCATTCTACGAGCAGTACTTC. The J gene is TRBJ2-7, the V gene TRBV14, with TRBD1 matching over 8 bases. Germline V CDR1 and CDR2: SGHDN, FVKESK. V shed 1 base and J 3 bases; nucleotides not matched to a gene: 5. This CDR3 has 15 residues. Together with reference TRBV14 and TRBJ2-7, the CDR3 gives the full variable domain: EAGVTQFPSHSVIEKGQTVTLRCDPISGHDNLYWYRRVMGKEIKFLLHFVKESKQDESGMPNNRFLAERTGGTYSTLKVQPAELEDSGVYFCASSQGQGAFYEQYFGPGTRLTVT.

This clone was detected only once. This chain uses TRBV29-1 with TRBJ2-7; 8 nucleotides line up with TRBD1. The V gene end was trimmed by 0 bases and the J gene end by 3 bases; junction bases not matched to a gene: 7. The CDR3 length is 15 residues. Germline CDR1 and CDR2: SQVTM and ANQGSEA. The DNA for the CDR3 is TGCAGCGTTGAAGAATCACGGACAGGGAACTACGAGCAGTACTTC. Its translation: CSVEESRTGNYEQYF.

The V and J genes are TRBV4-1 and TRBJ2-7; 8 nucleotides agree with TRBD2. V trimming: 3 bases; J trimming: 3 bases; junction bases outside the gene matches: 7. The CDR3 has 15 residues. Germline CDR1 MGHRA, CDR2 YSYEKL. CDR3 loop: CASSHPGLAGYEQYF. The CDR3 DNA sequence: TGCGCCAGCAGCCATCCCGGACTAGCAGGCTACGAGCAGTACTTC.

The chain carries TRBV7-9 and TRBJ2-7; D is tentatively TRBD1 or TRBD2 (5 bases each). The ends were cut back, 5 bases at V and 0 bases at J, with 20 bases in the middle. Germline V gives CDR1 SEHNR, CDR2 FQNEAQ (reference sequence). CDR3 length: 17 residues. The CDR3 nucleotides are TGTGCCAGCAGCGAAGAGGAACCCCGGGACCCCTCCTACGAGCAGTACTTC. Translating gives CASSEEEPRDPSYEQYF.

The V call is TRBV9, the J call TRBJ2-2; TRBD1 agrees at 8 bases. V lost 0 bases, J lost 7 bases, and 2 bases stayed unmatched. Germline assignment: CDR1 SGDLS and CDR2 YYNGEE. This CDR3 spans 14 amino acids. CDR3 amino acids: CASSVGTGFGELFF. DNA of the CDR3: TGTGCCAGCAGCGTAGGGACAGGGTTCGGGGAGCTGTTTTTT.

The chain carries TRBV28 and TRBJ2-7; 7 bases map to TRBD1. This CDR3 region has 14 residues. Germline CDR1 MDHEN, CDR2 SYDVKM. The trim removed 4 bases at V and 4 bases at J, leaving 7 bases unmatched. CDR3 amino acids: CASSSRDRWYEQYF. CDR3 sequence (DNA): TGTGCCAGCAGTTCCCGGGACAGATGGTACGAGCAGTACTTC.

The chain carries TRBV27 and TRBJ2-1; no firm D call. The CDR3 runs to 20 residues. Germline V CDR1 and CDR2: MNHEY, SMNVEV (reference sequence). With 0 bases removed from V and 0 bases from J, the gap between germline ends came to 21 bases. The CDR3 reads CASSLSWVGQLRSSYNEQFF. Written as DNA, the CDR3 is TGTGCCAGCAGTTTATCCTGGGTAGGCCAGTTAAGGAGCTCCTACAATGAGCAGTTCTTC.

The chain uses TRBV9 and TRBJ1-1, with D possibly TRBD1 on 5 matching bases. The germline V gene has CDR1 SGDLS and CDR2 YYNGEE. V was pared by 4 bases and J by 5 bases, with 21 bases between. This CDR3 contains 16 residues. CDR3 sequence reads: CASSSRAGFGATEAFF. The CDR3 region has the DNA TGTGCCAGCAGCTCGCGTGCTGGATTCGGGGCAACTGAAGCTTTCTTT.

V gene TRBV27 combines with J gene TRBJ2-1; the D gene is possibly TRBD2 (6 bases). CDR3 size: 17 residues. Germline values: CDR1 MNHEY, CDR2 SMNVEV (reference sequence). The V end was cut by 1 base, the J end by 7 bases, with 20 bases between. The CDR3 DNA follows: TGTGCCAGCAGTTTATTATCCGGGACTCCAACGGGGAATGAGCAGTTCTTC. Protein: CASSLLSGTPTGNEQFF.

This sequence joins TRBV7-9 and TRBJ2-2; D is possibly TRBD1 (6 bases). Between the trimmed V and J ends, which lost 1 base and 9 bases, there was a span of 18 bases. Germline V gene lookup returns CDR1 SEHNR and CDR2 FQNEAQ (reference sequence). This CDR3 is built from 16 residues. CDR3 nucleotide sequence: TGTGCCAGCAGCTTAGGACCACGGACAGCTCATAGGGAGCTGTTTTTT. Encoded protein: CASSLGPRTAHRELFF.

V usage is TRBV5-8 and J usage is TRBJ2-7; TRBD1 or TRBD2 may be the D gene (5 bases each). V shed 1 base and J shed 5 bases, with 19 bases lying between them. The germline CDR1 and CDR2 sequences are SGHTS and YDEGEE. The CDR3 consists of 16 residues. CDR3 region: CASSLLAGRNLNEQYF. DNA of the CDR3: TGTGCCAGCAGCTTGCTGGCAGGGAGAAACTTGAACGAGCAGTACTTC.

The genes are TRBV4-2 and TRBJ2-1, with 11 bases fitting TRBD2. Germline V gene data show CDR1 as LGHNA and CDR2 as YNFKEQ. Losses at the gene ends were 4 bases for V and 1 base for J; bases not matched to a gene: 12. The CDR3 extends over 19 amino acids. In nucleotides, the CDR3 is TGTGCCAGCAGCCGGGGGGTACTAGCGGGAGATAAGTCCTACAATGAGCAGTTCTTC. The encoded protein is CASSRGVLAGDKSYNEQFF.

The chain has TRBV5-1 and TRBJ2-2; 9 bases are a match to TRBD1. This CDR3 is 18 amino acids long. The trim removed 3 bases at V and 2 bases at J, leaving 11 bases unmatched. Germline V gene sequence: CDR1 SGHRS, CDR2 YFSETQ. In DNA, the CDR3 is TGCGCCAGCAGCTGGGGAATTTACAGGGGGCCTAACACCGGGGAGCTGTTTTTT. Protein sequence: CASSWGIYRGPNTGELFF.

The chain links TRBV28 to TRBJ2-7; tentatively, D is TRBD2 (5 bases). V was clipped by 3 bases and J by 2 bases, with 14 bases between them. The germline V gene has CDR1 MDHEN and CDR2 SYDVKM. The CDR3 spans 15 residues. The CDR3 DNA sequence: TGTGCCAGCAGTTTCTACGGGCCTAGCACCTACGAGCAGTACTTC. It yields the protein CASSFYGPSTYEQYF.

The chain has TRBV18 and TRBJ2-1; tentative D call: TRBD2 (5 bases). The V and J ends lost 3 bases and 4 bases respectively, with 10 bases between them. The CDR3 spans 14 residues. CDR1 KGHSH and CDR2 LQKENI come from the germline V gene. CDR3 in amino acids: CASSPTRLYNEQFF. The CDR3 DNA sequence: TGTGCCAGCTCACCCACTAGGCTTTACAATGAGCAGTTCTTC.

V gene TRBV19 combines with J gene TRBJ2-7; D gene unclear. The V and J ends lost 3 bases and 2 bases respectively, with 14 bases between them. The CDR3 is made up of 15 amino acids. Germline V lookup: CDR1 LNHDA, CDR2 SQIVND (reference sequence). CDR3 bases: TGTGCCAGTAGTATGTTGTACCGGCCAACCTACGAGCAGTACTTC. Translating it yields CASSMLYRPTYEQYF.

This clone was seen a single time. This chain links TRBV14 with TRBJ2-5; the D gene could be TRBD1 or TRBD2 (5 bases each). Germline-derived CDR1 and CDR2 are SGHDN and FVKESK. CDR3 length: 13 amino acids. Trimming shortened V by 4 bases and J by 4 bases, and 10 bases separated the two germline ends. CDR3 sequence (DNA): TGTGCCAGCAGCCGGGGGTTCCCAGAGACCCAGTACTTC. Translated, it gives CASSRGFPETQYF.

V usage is TRBV4-1 and J usage is TRBJ1-4; D is unresolved. CDR1 is MGHRA, CDR2 YSYEKL, per germline. Trimming took off 2 bases at V and 0 bases at J, with 13 bases between the two ends. The CDR3 is made up of 17 amino acids. Here the CDR3 DNA reads TGCGCCAGCAGCCAAAGGATCCGGCTGGCAACTAATGAAAAACTGTTTTTT. This encodes CASSQRIRLATNEKLFF.

The chain combines TRBV4-3 with TRBJ2-7, with TRBD2 identical over 13 bases. Trimming removed 5 bases from V and 3 bases from J; junction bases left unmatched: 4. This CDR3 has 15 residues. Germline-derived CDR1 and CDR2 are LGHNA and YSLEER. Here the CDR3 DNA reads TGCGCCAGCAGCGATGGGACTAGCGGGATCTACGAGCAGTACTTC. Translation gives CASSDGTSGIYEQYF.

This rearrangement joins TRBV11-2 to TRBJ1-1, with a weak D call TRBD1 (6 bases). This CDR3 is built from 17 residues. The ends were cut back, 1 base at V and 0 bases at J, with 15 bases in the middle. CDR1 and CDR2 (germline): SGHAT, FQNNGV. The CDR3 loop is CASSLAWGRGLNTEAFF. In nucleotides, the CDR3 is TGTGCCAGCAGCTTAGCATGGGGCAGGGGTTTGAACACTGAAGCTTTCTTT.

The CDR3 sequence is CASSLWGETQYF. CDR3 in DNA: TGTGCCAGCAGTTTATGGGGAGAGACCCAGTACTTC. This rearrangement joins TRBV28 to TRBJ2-5, with unresolved D. The V end was cut by 0 bases, the J end by 4 bases, with 3 bases between. CDR1 and CDR2 from the germline V gene are MDHEN and SYDVKM. The length of the CDR3 is 12 residues.

This clone has only a few counts. This chain links TRBV19 with TRBJ1-5; TRBD1 aligns across 9 bases. The V gene's germline CDR1 is LNHDA and CDR2 SQIVND (reference sequence). Trimming took 6 bases from V and 6 from J; bases not matched to a gene: 6. The CDR3 contains 14 residues. The CDR3 spells CASRGTGSIQPQHF. CDR3 sequence (DNA): TGTGCCAGTAGGGGGACAGGGTCGATTCAGCCCCAGCATTTT.

The CDR3: CASSLTLTYEQYF. CDR3 DNA: TGTGCCAGCAGCTTGACTCTAACCTACGAGCAGTACTTC. This sequence joins TRBV7-9 and TRBJ2-7, with D unclear. Trimming left V 3 bases short and J 2 bases short, with 8 bases between. Germline CDR1 SEHNR, CDR2 FQNEAQ (reference sequence). This CDR3 spans 13 amino acids.

V usage is TRBV19 and J usage is TRBJ2-1; 11 bases are a match to TRBD2. CDR3 length equals 17 residues. Germline CDR1 reads LNHDA; CDR2 reads SQIVND (reference sequence). J gave up 6 bases and V 4 bases, and 11 bases lay outside the gene matches. CDR3 sequence reads: CASSKKLAGGPANEQFF. DNA for the CDR3: TGTGCCAGTAGTAAAAAATTAGCGGGAGGGCCTGCCAATGAGCAGTTCTTC.

The V gene is TRBV29-1, the J gene TRBJ1-1; D uncertain. This CDR3 contains 15 residues. Trimming cost V 4 bases and J 3 bases, with 18 bases left between them. Per germline, CDR1 SQVTM and CDR2 ANQGSEA. The CDR3 nucleotides read TGCAGCGTTGTCGGGCCGGTCTCGCTGGACACTGAAGCTTTCTTT. Amino acids: CSVVGPVSLDTEAFF.

The V call is TRBV28, the J call TRBJ2-5, with TRBD1 identical over 7 bases. V dropped 6 bases and J dropped 3; count of bases not matched to a gene: 7. From germline, CDR1 is MDHEN and CDR2 SYDVKM. The CDR3 extends over 14 amino acids. CDR3 bases: TGTGCCAGCAGCCTCGGGACAGCTGAAGAGACCCAGTACTTC. Encoded protein: CASSLGTAEETQYF.

The chain uses TRBV9 and TRBJ2-3; perhaps TRBD2 as D (5 bases). Germline CDR1 is SGDLS and CDR2 is YYNGEE. V was trimmed by 6 bases and J by 4 bases, leaving 15 bases between them. The length of the CDR3 is 14 residues. CDR3 nucleotides: TGTGCCAGCAACGTCAATGGACTCGCAGATACGCAGTATTTT. The encoded protein is CASNVNGLADTQYF.